This TCR beta chain was sequenced for a study of cytomegalovirus exposure and HLA in healthy donors. About this clone itself: Its matching antigen is unknown.

Study results and caveats: Researchers reported in a later analysis that a missense DCLRE1C variant was tied to TCR beta V- and J-gene trimming. In an earlier analysis, productive rearrangement rates for most beta V segments clustered near 90% or 30%. Per a later analysis, 15,000 to 20,000 TCR beta sequences showed association with HLA alleles at 0.05 false discovery rate. Later findings reportedly placed an Asian-associated ancestry cluster below the approximately 700-donor mean for N-insertions.

The CDR3 runs to 16 residues. The germline gives CDR1 MGHRA, CDR2 YSYEKL. Between the trimmed V and J ends, which lost 6 bases and 4 bases, there was a span of 21 bases. The PCR had 60 Vbeta and 13 Jbeta primers. Only in-frame clones appear in the TCRdb table, and some are missing; sequencing was by immunoSEQ multiplex PCR. Of about 120,000 clones detected, around 86% appear once; the ten largest clones hold 2% to 2.5%. What was sequenced was PBMCs. The clonotype originates from a man aged 25-45 years in good health and CMV-seronegative. The chain carries TRBV4-1 and TRBJ1-1; D remains unclear. CDR3 loop: CASSRTIADAVTEAFF. The CDR3 DNA reads TGCGCCAGCAGTCGTACCATCGCGGATGCGGTCACTGAAGCTTTCTTT.